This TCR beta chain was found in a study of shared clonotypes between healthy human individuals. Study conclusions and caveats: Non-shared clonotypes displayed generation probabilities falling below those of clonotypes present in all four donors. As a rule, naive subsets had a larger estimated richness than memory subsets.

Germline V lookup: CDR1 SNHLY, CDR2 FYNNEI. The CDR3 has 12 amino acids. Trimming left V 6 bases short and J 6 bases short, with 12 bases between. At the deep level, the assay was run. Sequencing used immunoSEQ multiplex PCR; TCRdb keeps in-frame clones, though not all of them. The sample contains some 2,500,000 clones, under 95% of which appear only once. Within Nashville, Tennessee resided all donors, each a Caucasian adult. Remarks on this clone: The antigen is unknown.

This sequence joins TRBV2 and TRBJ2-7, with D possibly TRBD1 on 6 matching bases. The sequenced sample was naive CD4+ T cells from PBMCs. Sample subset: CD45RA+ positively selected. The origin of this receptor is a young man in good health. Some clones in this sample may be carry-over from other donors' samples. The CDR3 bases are TGTGCCAGCAGCAAACAGGGAACCGAGCAGTACTTC. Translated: CASSKQGTEQYF.